Listed here is a single TCR beta chain. The germline gene is not matched at one end of the junction; a read error may be the cause. Per the authors' pipeline: Nucleated cell number was recorded as an estimate derived from reference gene primer amplification. Libraries were prepared by immunoSEQ multiplex PCR; TCRdb keeps only in-frame clonotypes and omits some of them. V and J calls plus clone size are reproduced from that table; the DNA served to infer D and trimming. The sample consists of about 190,000 clones, about 86% of them appearing once. These data come from a study of blood T cell repertoires in COVID-19. Study in general: The study drew acute and convalescent COVID-19 samples from the United States, Italy and Spain. T cells, B-cell-depleted T cells, or PBMCs supplied cDNA or gDNA.

Germline CDR1 reads SQVTM; CDR2 reads ANQGSEA. There are 14 residues in the CDR3. This receptor was taken from a man aged 25-40 years with active or convalescent COVID-19. The chain is built from TRBV29-1 and TRBJ2-1, with a weak D call TRBD2 (7 bases). The specimen was peripheral blood. This chain's CDR3 is CSGERGARYNEQFF. The CDR3 bases are TGCAGCGGTGAACGGGGGGCCCGCTACAATGAGCAGTTCTTC.